The following is a T cell receptor (beta chain) sequence with its context. Alongside a J-beta primer mix, a sample-barcoded 5' primer served in a second PCR lasting roughly 6 to 11 cycles. Each CDR3 protein is one row after TCRdb ran MiXCR on the 5' RACE reads. The profile covers about 830,000 distinct CDR3 sequences, with around 68% appearing a single time and roughly a quarter taken by the ten largest. The data were taken from a study of blood T cells in healthy people across ages. Germline V gene lookup returns CDR1 SGHTA and CDR2 FQGTGA. The CDR3 has 15 amino acids. Trimming removed 1 base from V and 8 bases from J; junction bases left unmatched: 4. Per-sample yields of isolated PBMCs were at least 6 million.

This clonotype was obtained from a man aged 25 to 45 in good health. V and J are TRBV7-3 and TRBJ2-1, with 11 bases aligning to TRBD2. The sequenced sample was blood. CDR3 loop: CASSLRLAGRDEQFF. CDR3 DNA: TGTGCCAGCAGCTTAAGACTAGCGGGGAGGGATGAGCAGTTCTTC.